This T cell receptor (beta chain) was retrieved from a study of blood T cell repertoires in COVID-19. In this sample, this clone turned up once. TCRdb's copy holds only in-frame clones and misses some; the assay was immunoSEQ multiplex PCR. The sample lists just under 250,000 clones, approximately 83% occurring once. Germline V gene lookup returns CDR1 MGHRA and CDR2 YSYEKL. The CDR3 is 14 amino acids. The J segment lost 7 bases and the V segment lost 2 bases, leaving 2 bases of the junction unmatched. The chain combines TRBV4-1 with TRBJ1-4; the match to TRBD1 covers 9 bases. Sequenced material: peripheral blood. This TCR derives from a woman younger than 45 who had recovered from COVID-19. The DNA for the CDR3 is TGCGCCAGCAGCCAAACAGGGGGCGGTGAAAAACTGTTTTTT. Encoded protein: CASSQTGGGEKLFF.